What follows are 26 T cell receptor beta chains derived from one specimen sequenced in a study of blood T cell repertoires in COVID-19. Clones were read by immunoSEQ multiplex PCR, and TCRdb kept only the in-frame ones, dropping some. The sample consists of 60,000 to 65,000 clones, roughly 80% of them appearing once. Input material: peripheral blood. These TCRs come from a man aged 55 to 70 with acute or convalescent COVID-19.

The table lists this clone with a few counts. The chain combines TRBV18 with TRBJ2-1; 14 bases are shared with TRBD2. This CDR3 contains 18 residues. Losses at the gene ends were 3 bases for V and 1 base for J; bases not matched to a gene: 5. Looked up from germline, CDR1 is KGHSH and CDR2 is LQKENI. The CDR3, as DNA: TGTGCCAGCTCACCGGGACTAGCGGGGGCTATATCCTACAATGAGCAGTTCTTC. Translation: CASSPGLAGAISYNEQFF. Based on the CDR3 plus reference TRBV18 and TRBJ2-1, the full variable domain is NAGVMQNPRHLVRRRGQEARLRCSPMKGHSHVYWYRQLPEEGLKFMVYLQKENIIDESGMPKERFSAEFPKEGPSILRIQQVVRGDSAAYFCASSPGLAGAISYNEQFFGPGTRLTVL.

This chain connects TRBV19 to TRBJ2-4; TRBD2 matches at 10 bases. The CDR3 consists of 18 residues. In germline, CDR1 is LNHDA, CDR2 SQIVND (reference sequence). The J segment lost 0 bases and the V segment lost 6 bases, leaving 11 bases of the junction unmatched. The CDR3 loop is CASSPPRGLAEAKNIQYF. In DNA form, the CDR3 reads TGTGCCAGTAGCCCTCCCCGCGGACTAGCGGAAGCCAAAAACATTCAGTACTTC.

The chain carries TRBV24-1 and TRBJ2-1, with 7 bases matching TRBD2. Per germline, CDR1 KGHDR and CDR2 SFDVKD. J was trimmed by 0 bases and V by 2 bases; bases with no gene match: 6. This CDR3 is 17 amino acids long. The CDR3 loop reads CATSDSKAGLSYNEQFF. CDR3 in DNA: TGTGCCACCAGTGATTCCAAAGCGGGACTCTCCTACAATGAGCAGTTCTTC.

The gene calls are TRBV19 and TRBJ1-2; possibly TRBD1 for D (6 bases). Germline CDR1 is LNHDA and CDR2 is SQIVND (reference sequence). The CDR3 runs to 12 residues. Trimming took 8 bases from V and 4 from J, leaving 11 bases between them. As DNA, the CDR3 is TGTGCCAGTCGTTGGACAGCCTATGGCTACACCTTC. The encoded protein is CASRWTAYGYTF.

The chain couples TRBV7-9 to TRBJ2-7; the D gene is possibly TRBD2 (5 bases). Deletions cut 1 base from V and 0 bases from J, with 10 bases between. Germline loops: CDR1 SEHNR, CDR2 FQNEAQ (reference sequence). The CDR3 runs to 15 residues. CDR3 coding DNA: TGTGCCAGCAGCTTAGGCGGGCAAGGCTCCTACGAGCAGTACTTC. This codes for CASSLGGQGSYEQYF.

This chain connects TRBV28 to TRBJ1-6; D is uncertain. The CDR3 covers 15 residues. Germline assignment: CDR1 MDHEN and CDR2 SYDVKM. V gave up 6 bases and J gave up 0 bases, with 9 bases separating them. Here the CDR3 reads CASREGSSYNSPLHF. CDR3 in DNA: TGTGCCAGCAGAGAGGGTAGCTCCTATAATTCACCCCTCCACTTT.

The chain is built from TRBV3-1 (or the pseudogene TRBV3-2) and TRBJ2-7, with 7 bases aligning to TRBD2. The length of the CDR3 is 14 residues. Germline V gene lookup returns CDR1 LGHDT and CDR2 YNNKEL (reference sequence). V trimming: 4 bases; J trimming: 4 bases; junction bases outside the gene matches: 7. The CDR3: CASSPTGLLYEQYF. Written as DNA, the CDR3 is TGTGCCAGCAGCCCAACGGGACTACTGTACGAGCAGTACTTC.

V gene TRBV5-6 combines with J gene TRBJ2-7, with 10 bases aligning to TRBD1. Germline V gives CDR1 SGHDT, CDR2 YYEEEE. V shed 4 bases, J shed 4 bases, and the junction held 5 bases outside the gene matches. This CDR3 contains 14 residues. The CDR3 coding sequence is TGTGCCAGCAGCCTGTGGACAGGGGGGTACGAGCAGTACTTC. Translating it yields CASSLWTGGYEQYF.

This rearrangement joins TRBV19 to TRBJ2-7; TRBD2 matches 7 bases. Germline assignment: CDR1 LNHDA and CDR2 SQIVND (reference sequence). Losses at the gene ends were 5 bases for V and 6 bases for J; bases not matched to a gene: 10. The CDR3 has 14 residues. CDR3 sequence (DNA): TGTGCCAGTAGTCTCGGACTAGGAACCCGCGAGCAGTACTTC. This gives the protein CASSLGLGTREQYF. Combining the CDR3 with reference TRBV19 and TRBJ2-7 gives the whole variable domain DGGITQSPKYLFRKEGQNVTLSCEQNLNHDAMYWYRQDPGQGLRLIYYSQIVNDFQKGDIAEGYSVSREKKESFPLTVTSAQKNPTAFYLCASSLGLGTREQYFGPGTRLTVT.

This clone was counted only a few times. J is TRBJ1-2 and V is TRBV28, with D unresolved. The ends were cut back, 3 bases at V and 8 bases at J, with 19 bases in the middle. CDR3 size: 15 residues. Germline CDR1 reads MDHEN; CDR2 reads SYDVKM. In nucleotides, the CDR3 is TGTGCCAGCAGTTTTTCCCCCTCCCCCGATGGCGGCTACACCTTC. Its translation: CASSFSPSPDGGYTF.

This clone appeared a single time. The CDR3 region is CASSVGTGVGQPQHF. CDR3 bases: TGTGCCAGCAGCGTAGGGACAGGGGTAGGTCAGCCCCAGCATTTT. This chain uses TRBV9 with TRBJ1-5; 9 bases map to TRBD1. The CDR3 loop spans 15 amino acids. J gave up 6 bases and V 0 bases, and 4 bases lay outside the gene matches. Germline CDR1 is SGDLS and CDR2 is YYNGEE.

The rearrangement joins TRBV5-1 to TRBJ2-7; D may be TRBD2 (6 bases). This CDR3 contains 15 residues. CDR1 and CDR2 from the germline V gene are SGHRS and YFSETQ. Trimming removed 0 bases from V and 2 bases from J, with 12 bases in between. The DNA of the CDR3 is TGCGCCAGCAGCTTGGCGGGCGGGGTAGCCTACGAGCAGTACTTC. Encoded protein: CASSLAGGVAYEQYF.

This clone was observed a single time. V is TRBV29-1 and J is TRBJ2-3; 12 bases map to TRBD2. CDR1 and CDR2 (germline): SQVTM, ANQGSEA. The CDR3 is made up of 18 amino acids. The ends lost 3 bases at V and 5 bases at J; junction bases unmatched: 15. CDR3 in amino acids: CSVDGLWLAGGRGDTQYF. CDR3 nucleotides: TGCAGCGTTGATGGTCTATGGCTAGCGGGAGGGCGGGGAGATACGCAGTATTTT.

The J gene is TRBJ2-5, the V gene TRBV19; D might be TRBD1 (6 bases). The CDR3 contains 13 residues. The ends were cut back, 3 bases at V and 7 bases at J, with 12 bases in the middle. The germline gives CDR1 LNHDA, CDR2 SQIVND (reference sequence). This chain's CDR3 is CASSMGEGVTQYF. CDR3 coding DNA: TGTGCCAGTAGTATGGGCGAGGGGGTGACCCAGTACTTC.

The rearrangement links TRBV6-6 to TRBJ1-2; no clear D gene. The CDR3 is 14 amino acids. Germline CDR1 MNHNY, CDR2 SVGAGI (reference sequence). V gave up 2 bases and J gave up 4 bases, with 11 bases separating them. Here the CDR3 reads CASSYDAEIYGYTF. Written as DNA, the CDR3 is TGTGCCAGCAGTTACGACGCGGAAATCTATGGCTACACCTTC.

This clone occurred a few times. The chain joins TRBV24-1 to TRBJ2-5, with D hard to call. The germline V and J ends were trimmed by 1 base and 0 bases, with 8 bases remaining between them. This CDR3 comprises 15 residues. CDR1 is KGHDR, CDR2 SFDVKD, per germline. The CDR3 here is CATSDLYTDQETQYF. In nucleotides, the CDR3 is TGTGCCACCAGTGATTTATATACGGACCAAGAGACCCAGTACTTC.

This clone has more than one count but fewer than ten. The chain joins TRBV9 to TRBJ1-2, with 7 bases matching TRBD1. This CDR3 is built from 15 residues. CDR1 SGDLS and CDR2 YYNGEE come from the germline V gene. With 2 bases clipped from V and 3 bases from J, the junction kept 7 bases outside the gene matches. CDR3 DNA sequence: TGTGCCAGCAGCGTTGACAGGGTATGGGACTATGGCTACACCTTC. Its translation is CASSVDRVWDYGYTF. Using reference TRBV9 and TRBJ1-2 for the parts outside the CDR3, the full variable domain is DSGVTQTPKHLITATGQRVTLRCSPRSGDLSVYWYQQSLDQGLQFLIQYYNGEERAKGNILERFSAQQFPDLHSELNLSSLELGDSALYFCASSVDRVWDYGYTFGSGTRLTVV.

This sequence joins TRBV4-3 and TRBJ1-3, with D hard to call. Germline assignment: CDR1 LGHNA and CDR2 YSLEER. The CDR3 runs 13 residues. With 0 bases removed from V and 7 bases from J, the gap between germline ends came to 7 bases. In nucleotides, the CDR3 is TGCGCCAGCAGCCAAGATATCAGGAACACCATATATTTT. Translating gives CASSQDIRNTIYF.

This clone was detected only a few times. The chain recombines TRBV27 with TRBJ2-1; 13 bases agree with TRBD2. V trimming: 3 bases; J trimming: 4 bases; junction bases outside the gene matches: 0. The CDR3 is 15 amino acids. Germline CDR1 is MNHEY and CDR2 is SMNVEV (reference sequence). CDR3 loop: CASSLTSGRYNEQFF. CDR3 DNA sequence: TGTGCCAGCAGTTTGACTAGCGGGAGGTACAATGAGCAGTTCTTC.

The genes are TRBV6-4 and TRBJ2-1, with D uncertain. Per germline, CDR1 MRHNA and CDR2 SNTAGT. V was clipped by 0 bases and J by 4 bases, with 13 bases between them. The CDR3 sequence is 16 residues long. CDR3 in amino acids: CASSDSRGTVYNEQFF. CDR3 in DNA: TGTGCCAGCAGTGACTCGAGAGGCACGGTGTACAATGAGCAGTTCTTC.

The chain recombines TRBV11-1 with TRBJ2-2; TRBD2 is a possible D gene (6 bases). V was pared by 5 bases and J by 1 base, with 11 bases between. The CDR3 is 15 amino acids. In germline, CDR1 is SGHAT, CDR2 FQDESV (reference sequence). The CDR3 reads CASSPRLGNTGELFF. The DNA of the CDR3 is TGTGCCAGCAGCCCTAGACTAGGGAACACCGGGGAGCTGTTTTTT.

This clone showed up just once. The chain carries TRBV7-6 and TRBJ2-7; possible D gene TRBD1, 6 bases. The ends were cut back, 5 bases at V and 2 bases at J, with 10 bases in the middle. This CDR3 spans 13 amino acids. The germline CDR1 and CDR2 sequences are SGHVS and FNYEAQ. The CDR3 coding sequence is TGTGCCAGCAGCCCGGGACACACCTACGAGCAGTACTTC. This gives the protein CASSPGHTYEQYF.

V and J are TRBV6-6 and TRBJ2-1; D perhaps matches TRBD2 (6 bases). This CDR3 spans 16 amino acids. The V and J ends lost 8 bases and 2 bases respectively, with 19 bases between them. Germline V CDR1 and CDR2: MNHNY, SVGAGI (reference sequence). CDR3 region: CASGSYLTGAYNEQFF. The CDR3, as DNA: TGTGCCAGCGGGTCCTATTTAACGGGGGCCTACAATGAGCAGTTCTTC.

The genes are TRBV19 and TRBJ1-5, with D possibly being TRBD1 (5 bases). The CDR3 runs to 18 residues. V lost 5 bases and J lost 0, with 20 bases in between. CDR1 and CDR2 (germline): LNHDA, SQIVND (reference sequence). The CDR3 DNA reads as TGTGCCAGTAGTGCCCTGACAGAGAACCTTTATAGCAATCAGCCCCAGCATTTT. Protein product: CASSALTENLYSNQPQHF.

This chain joins TRBV5-1 and TRBJ1-1; 11 bases are a match to TRBD1. This CDR3 spans 15 amino acids. V dropped 7 bases and J dropped 3; count of bases not matched to a gene: 8. Looked up from germline, CDR1 is SGHRS and CDR2 is YFSETQ. CDR3 in amino acids: CASGRTGGGDTEAFF. The CDR3 bases are TGCGCCAGCGGACGGACAGGGGGCGGCGACACTGAAGCTTTCTTT.

The chain has TRBV9 and TRBJ2-1; 7 positions agree with TRBD2. Germline V gives CDR1 SGDLS, CDR2 YYNGEE. The CDR3 consists of 16 residues. V shed 0 bases and J 8 bases; nucleotides not matched to a gene: 11. This CDR3 is CASSVAVAGLADEQFF. CDR3 DNA: TGTGCCAGCAGCGTAGCCGTCGCGGGGCTAGCGGATGAGCAGTTCTTC. The variable domain in full, completed from reference TRBV9 and TRBJ2-1, reads DSGVTQTPKHLITATGQRVTLRCSPRSGDLSVYWYQQSLDQGLQFLIQYYNGEERAKGNILERFSAQQFPDLHSELNLSSLELGDSALYFCASSVAVAGLADEQFFGPGTRLTVL.